This T cell receptor beta chain was obtained from a study of human T cells and chemical hapten exposure. The wider study: 2% DPC applied to an approximately 2 cm by approximately 2 cm arm area sensitized donors. Study conclusions and caveats: In comparison with controls, expanded TCRs gave rise to a significantly larger number of large CDR3 similarity clusters.

Time point in this sample: patch test 2, 6 weeks after DPC sensitization. Treatment specified: therapeutic diphenylcyclopropenone sensitization with weekly scalp DPC. In every case, blood was obtained before the patch test was applied. CDR3 size: 14 residues. Germline-derived CDR1 and CDR2 are LNHDA and SQIVND (reference sequence). Trimming removed 3 bases from V and 2 bases from J, with 9 bases in between. This clonotype has ten or more counts. The target antigen is unknown. From the RACE reads, TCRdb called clonotypes with MiXCR, one entry per CDR3 protein. Among some 82,000 distinct CDR3 sequences listed, less than 8.5% were seen once.

The genes are TRBV19 and TRBJ2-3; D not resolved. The TCR comes from a woman aged 25 to 39 with alopecia areata. Some clones in this sample may be carry-over from other donors' samples. Source: whole blood, taken in connection with sensitization to the hapten diphenylcyclopropenone (DPC). The CDR3 sequence: CASSIPLSTDTQYF. The CDR3 nucleotides read TGTGCCAGTAGTATTCCACTGTCCACAGATACGCAGTATTTT.